This T cell receptor beta chain is drawn from a study of cytomegalovirus exposure and HLA in healthy donors. Primers for the PCR totalled 60 Vbeta and 13 Jbeta. The data were produced by immunoSEQ multiplex PCR, yet TCRdb's version contains in-frame clones alone and is incomplete. In the table there are roughly 110,000 clones, around 66% of which are singletons. Comments on this clone: The same CDR3 also results from other DNA sequences found in this sample.

This CDR3 is built from 11 residues. The V gene lost 4 bases and the J gene lost 6 bases, with 10 bases spanning the gap. The germline V gene encodes CDR1 SQVTM and CDR2 ANQGSEA. The sequencing input was PBMCs. The TCR sequence derives from a man between 18 and 29 years old in good health and CMV-seropositive. J is TRBJ2-7 and V is TRBV29-1; weak D call: TRBD1 (5 bases). The chain's CDR3 is CSVGQGGEQYF. The CDR3 region has the DNA TGCAGCGTTGGGCAGGGCGGCGAGCAGTACTTC.